Listed here are 16 T cell receptor beta chains from one sample, sequenced in a study of blood T cell repertoires in COVID-19. Libraries were prepared by immunoSEQ multiplex PCR; TCRdb keeps only in-frame clonotypes and omits some of them. Counted here are 20,000 to 25,000 clones, roughly 83% occurring once; the ten biggest clones make up 3% to 4%. The sequenced material came from peripheral blood. These TCRs come from a man aged 35-49 years with acute or convalescent COVID-19.

V and J are TRBV5-4 and TRBJ2-3; maybe TRBD1 (5 bases). Germline CDR1 is SGHNT and CDR2 is YYREEE (reference sequence). This CDR3 is 14 amino acids long. V lost 4 bases and J 2 bases, leaving 11 bases between the germline ends. CDR3 in DNA: TGTGCCAGCAGCCCTACAGGAAACACAGATACGCAGTATTTT. It is translated as CASSPTGNTDTQYF.

The chain recombines TRBV29-1 with TRBJ1-6, with 7 nucleotides matching TRBD1. V lost 3 bases, J lost 10 bases, and 6 bases stayed unmatched. From germline, CDR1 is SQVTM and CDR2 ANQGSEA. The CDR3 runs 13 residues. CDR3 sequence reads: CSVEVGGGSPLHF. The CDR3 coding sequence is TGCAGCGTTGAGGTAGGGGGCGGGTCACCCCTCCACTTT.

V gene TRBV5-6 combines with J gene TRBJ1-5; D call uncertain. CDR1 is SGHDT, CDR2 YYEEEE, per germline. Trimming removed 2 bases from V and 5 bases from J, with 8 bases in between. The CDR3 runs to 13 residues. The CDR3 protein is CASSFEPDQPQHF. The CDR3 nucleotides read TGTGCCAGCAGCTTTGAGCCGGATCAGCCCCAGCATTTT. The full variable domain, in which reference TRBV5-6 and TRBJ1-5 provide the parts outside the CDR3, is DAGVTQSPTHLIKTRGQQVTLRCSPKSGHDTVSWYQQALGQGPQFIFQYYEEEERQRGNFPDRFSGHQFPNYSSELNVNALLLGDSALYLCASSFEPDQPQHFGDGTRLSIL.

This chain joins TRBV5-1 and TRBJ2-7, with D uncertain. In germline, CDR1 is SGHRS, CDR2 YFSETQ. This CDR3 is 16 amino acids long. The germline V and J ends were trimmed by 0 bases and 0 bases, with 13 bases remaining between them. CDR3 residues: CASSLGFDHYSYEQYF. The CDR3 region has the DNA TGCGCCAGCAGCTTGGGCTTCGACCACTACTCCTACGAGCAGTACTTC. The full variable domain, with the rest looked up from reference TRBV5-1 and TRBJ2-7, is KAGVTQTPRYLIKTRGQQVTLSCSPISGHRSVSWYQQTPGQGLQFLFEYFSETQRNKGNFPGRFSGRQFSNSRSEMNVSTLELGDSALYLCASSLGFDHYSYEQYFGPGTRLTVT.

The rearrangement uses TRBV5-1 and TRBJ1-2; 9 bases are a match to TRBD1. The J segment lost 3 bases and the V segment lost 4 bases, leaving 7 bases of the junction unmatched. Germline values: CDR1 SGHRS, CDR2 YFSETQ. This CDR3 has 15 amino acids. CDR3 in amino acids: CASSQQGAVDYGYTF. In DNA form, the CDR3 reads TGCGCCAGCAGCCAACAGGGGGCTGTCGACTATGGCTACACCTTC.

This chain joins TRBV27 and TRBJ1-6; tentatively, D is TRBD1 (5 bases). CDR3 length equals 16 residues. The V gene's germline CDR1 is MNHEY and CDR2 SMNVEV (reference sequence). Trimming cost V 3 bases and J 0 bases, with 9 bases left between them. The chain's CDR3 is CASSFQGVSYNSPLHF. As DNA, the CDR3 is TGTGCCAGCAGTTTTCAAGGGGTCTCCTATAATTCACCCCTCCACTTT.

This rearrangement joins TRBV19 to TRBJ1-1, with D maybe TRBD1 (5 bases). V lost 5 bases and J lost 7, with 11 bases in between. The CDR3 sequence is 12 residues long. Germline V lookup: CDR1 LNHDA, CDR2 SQIVND (reference sequence). The CDR3 loop is CASSFGQSEAFF. The CDR3 DNA reads as TGTGCCAGTAGTTTCGGACAAAGTGAAGCTTTCTTT.

The rearrangement links TRBV30 to TRBJ2-2; 7 nucleotides line up with TRBD1. The CDR3 loop spans 16 amino acids. With V trimmed by 1 base and J by 0 bases, 5 bases remained unmatched. Germline CDR1 and CDR2: GTSNPN and SVGIG (reference sequence). The CDR3 region is CAWSAGTASNTGELFF. CDR3 coding DNA: TGTGCCTGGAGTGCCGGGACAGCTTCGAACACCGGGGAGCTGTTTTTT.

This chain links TRBV3-1 (or the pseudogene TRBV3-2) with TRBJ2-7, with no clear D. The germline gives CDR1 LGHDT, CDR2 YNNKEL (reference sequence). The CDR3 sequence is 13 residues long. V dropped 5 bases and J dropped 5 bases, with 13 bases sitting between them. In DNA form, the CDR3 reads TGTGCCAGCAGCACTATGGGTACCCACGAGCAGTACTTC. Translated: CASSTMGTHEQYF.

The sample holds one count of this clone. J is TRBJ2-5 and V is TRBV10-3; D is possibly TRBD1 (6 bases). The CDR3 is 13 amino acids. Trimming removed 3 bases from V and 4 bases from J, with 9 bases in between. Germline-derived CDR1 and CDR2 are ENHRY and SYGVKD. CDR3 protein: CAISDRGGETQYF. For the CDR3, the DNA is TGTGCCATCAGTGACAGGGGCGGAGAGACCCAGTACTTC.

This clone was seen a handful of times. The chain recombines TRBV4-2 with TRBJ1-2; 7 bases match TRBD1. J lost 2 bases, V lost 1 base, and 4 bases had no gene match. CDR1 LGHNA and CDR2 YNFKEQ come from the germline V gene. The CDR3 covers 15 residues. CDR3 region: CASSQGDRANYGYTF. CDR3 nucleotide sequence: TGTGCCAGCAGCCAAGGCGACAGGGCCAACTATGGCTACACCTTC.

This clone has more than one count but fewer than ten. The chain is built from TRBV19 and TRBJ2-1; D remains unclear. CDR1 is LNHDA, CDR2 SQIVND, per germline (reference sequence). Trimming took 5 bases from V and 9 from J, leaving 26 bases between them. This CDR3 comprises 17 residues. Here the CDR3 DNA reads TGTGCCAGTAGTGCTCCCCCCCGATGGGCCGCACGGTCTGAGCAGTTCTTC. Translating gives CASSAPPRWAARSEQFF.

The V and J genes are TRBV27 and TRBJ1-5; D unresolved. Per germline, CDR1 MNHEY and CDR2 SMNVEV (reference sequence). Trimming pared 1 base from V and 7 bases from J, leaving 11 bases between. CDR3 length: 14 amino acids. The CDR3, as DNA: TGTGCCAGCAGTTTATGGGAGGGAATACAGCCCCAGCATTTT. Translated, it gives CASSLWEGIQPQHF.

The CDR3 here is CASSTGQGLMKTQYF. For the CDR3, the DNA is TGTGCCAGCAGCACGGGACAGGGTTTGATGAAGACCCAGTACTTC. The V and J genes are TRBV28 and TRBJ2-5; 9 bases agree with TRBD1. The germline V gene has CDR1 MDHEN and CDR2 SYDVKM. Trimming cost V 6 bases and J 6 bases; bases outside gene matches: 11. The CDR3 runs to 15 residues.

J is TRBJ2-7 and V is TRBV9; D possibly corresponds to TRBD2 (6 bases). Germline lookup yields CDR1 SGDLS and CDR2 YYNGEE. The CDR3 sequence is 14 residues long. Trimming took off 3 bases at V and 4 bases at J, with 14 bases between the two ends. The chain's CDR3 is CASSASVGTYEQYF. The CDR3 DNA follows: TGTGCCAGCAGCGCCTCGGTAGGGACTTACGAGCAGTACTTC.

The J gene is TRBJ1-6, the V gene TRBV19, with a tentative D call TRBD1 (5 bases). The CDR3 length is 16 residues. V was clipped by 2 bases and J by 0 bases, with 8 bases between them. CDR1 is LNHDA and CDR2 is SQIVND in the germline V gene (reference sequence). CDR3 protein: CASSIRGVSYNSPLHF. In DNA, the CDR3 is TGTGCCAGTAGTATAAGGGGTGTCTCCTATAATTCACCCCTCCACTTT.